This T cell receptor beta chain was sequenced in a study of CD8+ T cells in alopecia areata (dated by TCRdb to 2016 to 2019). With regard to the full study: Treated patients were enrolled in an open-label pilot trial of oral tofacitinib, 5 to 10 mg twice daily, for moderate-to-severe alopecia areata. In both human patients and the C3H/HeJ mouse model, the study applied high-throughput TCRbeta sequencing to look at T cell clonal expansion in alopecia areata. The SALT score, which quantifies the percentage of affected scalp surface area, was used to measure disease severity in treated patients. RNA came from the PAXgene miRNA kit for fixed scalp, the miRNeasy kit for PBMCs, and the RNeasy kit for mouse skin. Tofacitinib-treated patients had biopsies at baseline and at 4 and 24 weeks of treatment, with a later scalp biopsy in several patients. Scalp tissue and sorted CD4+ and CD8+ peripheral blood T cells from patchy and totalis/universalis alopecia areata patients and from healthy controls were covered by human TCRbeta sequencing. Patients stayed on tofacitinib for 6 to 18 months and then had 6 months of follow-up off drug so that delayed response and recurrence could be assessed. Clonality in the scalp was compared among normal scalp (n=4), patchy alopecia areata scalp (n=8), and alopecia totalis/universalis scalp (n=8). TCRbeta CDR3 regions were amplified by immunoSEQ multiplex PCR using 35 Vbeta forward and 13 Jbeta reverse primers.

The protocol used for the library was the immunoSEQ multiplex PCR assay. For TCR sequencing, RNA was extracted from every sample and reverse transcribed into cDNA to serve as template. First-strand cDNA was synthesized using SuperScript III with a 2:1 mix of oligo-dT and random hexamers. A synthetic immune receptor repertoire was used to assess amplification bias, and residual bias was removed computationally. Regarding the original processing steps: After raw reads were preprocessed to remove errors, the CDR3 was defined following IMGT conventions as running from the conserved cysteine to phenylalanine. Clonality was calculated as 1 minus Shannon entropy normalized by log2 of the number of productive unique TCRs. Whether scalp clones were CD4 or CD8 was inferred by matching scalp TCRbeta sequences against CD4 and CD8 repertoires sorted from blood. Here the immuneACCESS table is served through TCRdb, limited to in-frame sequences with V and J called. Missing clones are a known gap in these copies; in checked studies unresolved V genes cover under half, and the rest lacks a known reason. D and trimming were read from the DNA, whereas the V and J calls and clone size are those reported in that table. The sample table lists more than 100,000 clones, 50% to 55% of them with a count of one. The biggest ten clones account for 0.45% to 0.5% of the sample.

Per the publication, the time point label means: more than 3 weeks on oral tofacitinib. The treatment or condition label of this sample denotes: oral pan-JAK inhibitor, 5-10 mg twice daily. From alopecia areata patients, peripheral blood was collected along with lesional scalp punch biopsies. PBMCs were separated by density centrifugation and stained for CD3, CD4 and CD8, after which CD4+ and CD8+ T cells were sorted on a FACSAria. What the work shows at the level of the full study, not this receptor alone: With tofacitinib, both scalp clonality and the number of expanded CD8+ clones among the top 100 scalp clones went down significantly. Many expanded lesional clones persisted in scalp and blood during tofacitinib treatment, which may partly explain relapse after stopping treatment. The treated cohort was small, with a single nonresponder, so links between baseline CD8+ expansion and response need larger studies. TCR sequences shared between patients were less clear than in mice, possibly partly because of HLA diversity in the patient population. Compared with normal scalp, lesional scalp had higher clonality and more expanded CD8+ clones, particularly in alopecia totalis/universalis, a pattern that suggests antigenic drive. Unlike mouse skin, where gammadelta T cells dominate, normal human skin contains resident alphabeta T cells that get sequenced too, which complicates analysis of the scalp TCR repertoire.

CDR1 SGHTA and CDR2 FQGNSA were looked up in the germline V gene. The cysteine opens and the phenylalanine closes a CDR3 of 14 amino acids. The sequence is cut down to CDR3 DNA, 42 bases in frame from base 1. Germline trimming amounts to 4 bases on V and 2 bases on J, with 4 as the count of junction bases outside the gene matches. Turning to this clone: Its antigen is not yet known. No much larger clonotype is one base removed from it; base qualities were not supplied.

This receptor was taken from a human donor with alopecia areata. This chain joins TRBV7-2 to TRBJ2-7; 8 middle bases align to TRBD1. The source material was CD4+ T cells sorted from blood, sampled at week 4, from a patient treated with tofacitinib. The DNA sequence reads TGTGCCAGCAGCTCGGGGACAGGCCCCTACGAGCAGTACTTC. This sequence encodes CASSSGTGPYEQYF. Where the CDR3 stops, the reference TRBV7-2 and TRBJ2-7 genes take over; the full variable domain is GAGVSQSPSNKVTEKGKDVELRCDPISGHTALYWYRQSLGQGLEFLIYFQGNSAPDKSGLPSDRFSAERTGGSVSTLTIQRTQQEDSAVYLCASSSGTGPYEQYFGPGTRLTVT.